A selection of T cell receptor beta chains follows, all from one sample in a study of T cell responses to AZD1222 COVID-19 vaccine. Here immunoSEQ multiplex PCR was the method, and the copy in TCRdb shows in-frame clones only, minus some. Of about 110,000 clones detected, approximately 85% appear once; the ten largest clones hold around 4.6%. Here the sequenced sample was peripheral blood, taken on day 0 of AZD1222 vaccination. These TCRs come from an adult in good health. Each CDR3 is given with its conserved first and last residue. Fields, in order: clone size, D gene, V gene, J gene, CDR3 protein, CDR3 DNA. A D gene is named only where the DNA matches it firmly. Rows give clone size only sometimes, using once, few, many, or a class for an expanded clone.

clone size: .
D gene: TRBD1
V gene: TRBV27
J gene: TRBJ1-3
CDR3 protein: CASRTTGAGNTIYF
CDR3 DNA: TGTGCCAGCAGAACGACAGGGGCTGGAAACACCATATATTTT

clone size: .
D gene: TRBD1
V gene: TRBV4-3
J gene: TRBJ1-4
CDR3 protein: CASSRTGSTNEKLFF
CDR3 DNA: TGCGCCAGCAGCCGGACAGGGTCAACTAATGAAAAACTGTTTTTT

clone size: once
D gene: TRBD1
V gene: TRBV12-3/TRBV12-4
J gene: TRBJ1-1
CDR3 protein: CASSPRGRTEAFF
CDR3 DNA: TGTGCCAGCAGTCCTAGGGGGCGCACTGAAGCTTTCTTT

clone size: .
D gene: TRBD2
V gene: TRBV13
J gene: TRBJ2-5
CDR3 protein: CASSLRELETQYF
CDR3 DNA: TGTGCCAGCAGCTTGCGGGAGCTGGAGACCCAGTACTTC

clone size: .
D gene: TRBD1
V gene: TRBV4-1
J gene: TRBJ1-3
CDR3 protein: CASSQPQGARAGNTIYF
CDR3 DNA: TGCGCCAGCAGCCAGCCGCAGGGGGCGCGAGCTGGAAACACCATATATTTT

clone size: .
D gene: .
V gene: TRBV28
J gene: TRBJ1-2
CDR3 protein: CASSLKGPPPGYTF
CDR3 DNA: TGTGCCAGCAGTTTAAAAGGGCCGCCTCCGGGCTACACCTTC

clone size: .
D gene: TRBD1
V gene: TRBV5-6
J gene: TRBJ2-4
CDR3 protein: CASSARQGPYAKNIQYF
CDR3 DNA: TGTGCCAGCAGCGCCCGACAGGGTCCCTACGCCAAAAACATTCAGTACTTC

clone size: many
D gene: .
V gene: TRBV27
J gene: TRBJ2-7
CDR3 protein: CASSFGQGPYEQYF
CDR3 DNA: TGTGCCAGCAGTTTCGGGCAGGGACCCTACGAGCAGTACTTC

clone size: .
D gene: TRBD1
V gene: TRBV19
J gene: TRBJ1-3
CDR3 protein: CASSILGRGTAGNTIYF
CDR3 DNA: TGTGCCAGTAGTATACTGGGAAGAGGGACAGCTGGAAACACCATATATTTT

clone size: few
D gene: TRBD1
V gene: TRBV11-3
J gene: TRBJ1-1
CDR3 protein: CASSPGTGSMNTEAFF
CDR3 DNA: TGTGCCAGCAGCCCCGGGACAGGGTCCATGAACACTGAAGCTTTCTTT

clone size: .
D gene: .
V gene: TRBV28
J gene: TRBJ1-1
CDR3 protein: CASSPAGGIDTEAFF
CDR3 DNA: TGTGCCAGCAGCCCGGCCGGGGGCATTGACACTGAAGCTTTCTTT

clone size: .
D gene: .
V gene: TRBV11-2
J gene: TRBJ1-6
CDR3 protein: CASSLGARTYSPLHF
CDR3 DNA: TGTGCCAGCAGCTTAGGGGCCAGAACTTATTCACCCCTCCACTTT

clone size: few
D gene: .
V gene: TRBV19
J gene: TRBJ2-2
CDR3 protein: CASSNTGELFF
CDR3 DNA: TGTGCCAGTAGTAACACCGGGGAGCTGTTTTTT

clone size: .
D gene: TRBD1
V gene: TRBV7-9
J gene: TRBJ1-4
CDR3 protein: CASSSRGRGPPANEKLFF
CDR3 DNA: TGTGCCAGCAGCTCCAGGGGGAGGGGGCCTCCGGCTAATGAAAAACTGTTTTTT

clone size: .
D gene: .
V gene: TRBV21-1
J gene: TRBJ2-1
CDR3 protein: CASTQYNEQFF
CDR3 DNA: TGTGCCAGCACCCAATACAATGAGCAGTTCTTC

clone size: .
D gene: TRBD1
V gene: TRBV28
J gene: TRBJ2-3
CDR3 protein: CASTASGQGDTDTQYF
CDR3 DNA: TGTGCCAGCACCGCAAGTGGACAGGGCGACACAGATACGCAGTATTTT